Listed below are T cell receptor beta chains from one sample, sequenced in a study of OX40 agonist ivuxolimab in advanced cancers. Clones were read by immunoSEQ multiplex PCR, and TCRdb kept only the in-frame ones, dropping some. The profile shows 90,000 to 100,000 clones, around 85% of them singletons. Sequencing was performed on CD4+ or CD8+ T cells sorted from blood, taken in a trial of the OX40 agonist ivuxolimab. The source of these receptors is an adult with an advanced solid tumor such as melanoma, head and neck, liver or kidney cancer. CDR3s include the opening cysteine and the closing phenylalanine or tryptophan. D genes are given only for firm matches. Only some rows state a clone size, as once, few, many or a class for expanded clones.

.	.	TRBV7-2	TRBJ2-1	CASSLSAGGSSYNEQFF
.	.	TRBV4-2	TRBJ2-1	CASSSRTTDNEQFF
.	.	TRBV7-2	TRBJ2-1	CASSLVGGPGTLDEQFF
.	few	TRBV28	TRBJ1-5	CASTPWGGNQPQHF
TRBD2	.	TRBV7-9	TRBJ2-3	CASSFPGGDSAADTQYF
TRBD1	.	TRBV30	TRBJ1-1	CAGHQGGSSVTEAFF
.	.	TRBV18	TRBJ2-1	CASSPSQREQFF
.	few	TRBV6-5	TRBJ1-5	CASSQSGSVSQPQHF
.	.	TRBV18	TRBJ1-1	CASSRPGNTEAFF
.	few	TRBV7-2	TRBJ1-2	CASSAREGYTF